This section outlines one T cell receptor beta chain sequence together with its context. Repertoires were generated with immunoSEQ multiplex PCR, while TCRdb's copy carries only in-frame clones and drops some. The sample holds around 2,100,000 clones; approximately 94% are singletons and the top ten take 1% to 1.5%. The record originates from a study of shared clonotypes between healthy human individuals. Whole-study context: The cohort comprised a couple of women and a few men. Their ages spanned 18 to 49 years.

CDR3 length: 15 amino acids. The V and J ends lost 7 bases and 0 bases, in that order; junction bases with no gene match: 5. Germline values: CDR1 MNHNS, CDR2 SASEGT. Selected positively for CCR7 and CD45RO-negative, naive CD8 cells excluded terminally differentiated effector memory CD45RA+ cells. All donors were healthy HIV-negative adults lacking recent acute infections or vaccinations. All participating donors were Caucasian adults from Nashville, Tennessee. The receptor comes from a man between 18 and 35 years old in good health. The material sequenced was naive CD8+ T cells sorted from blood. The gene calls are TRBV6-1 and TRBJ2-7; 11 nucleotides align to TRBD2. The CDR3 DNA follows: TGTGCCAGCAAAGTTACTAGCGGGAGCTCCTACGAGCAGTACTTC. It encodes CASKVTSGSSYEQYF.